A single T cell receptor beta chain is shown here with its context. The antigen is unknown. The V segment lost 3 bases and the J segment 0 bases; nucleotides outside the gene matches: 5. This CDR3 spans 17 amino acids. CDR1 and CDR2 (germline): KGHSH, LQKENI. These data come from a study of cytomegalovirus exposure and HLA in healthy donors. Whole-study results and caveats: The authors enumerated over 150 TCR beta chains as linked to cytomegalovirus. Follow-up analysis later connected one missense variant in DCLRE1C with trimming of TCR beta V- and J-genes.

The PCR used 60 Vbeta and 13 Jbeta primers. The data were produced by immunoSEQ multiplex PCR, yet TCRdb's version contains in-frame clones alone and is incomplete. The sample lists some 120,000 clones, approximately 81% occurring once. V and J are TRBV18 and TRBJ1-1, with TRBD1 identical over 12 bases. The receptor comes from a woman aged 40 to 49 in good health and CMV-seronegative. The sequencing input was PBMCs. The chain's CDR3 is CASSPSGTGGMNTEAFF. The CDR3 DNA reads TGTGCCAGCTCACCCAGCGGGACAGGGGGCATGAACACTGAAGCTTTCTTT.